This TCR beta chain was sequenced for a study of human T cells and chemical hapten exposure. Study details: Patch testing was performed with 0.01% DPC on the upper back, with reading at 6 days.

V lost 6 bases and J lost 7; bases outside the gene matches: 8. Germline-derived CDR1 and CDR2 are MNHEY and SVGAGI. The CDR3 extends over 14 amino acids. This clonotype was found a few times. Its antigen is still unknown. Notes on the study in general: Among TCRs, those above 1 in 1000 frequency were unaffected by DPC sensitization. Patch test scores rose with PT1 expanded TCR counts, a positive correlation.

Described time point: patch test 1, 2 weeks after DPC sensitization. Treatment of the sample: therapeutic diphenylcyclopropenone sensitization with weekly scalp DPC. Those who donated were patients with alopecia, 18 to 70 years of age, and suitable for DPC. TCRdb passed the RACE reads through MiXCR, listing each CDR3 protein once. This sample has about 100,000 distinct CDR3 sequences, with about 11% found just once. This specimen consisted of whole blood, obtained in connection with sensitization to the hapten diphenylcyclopropenone (DPC). V and J are TRBV6-5 and TRBJ1-5; TRBD1 agrees at 8 bases. The clonotype was recovered from a woman aged 40 to 55 with alopecia areata. Some clones in this sample may be carry-over from other donors' samples. DNA for the CDR3: TGTGCCAGCAGGAGGACAGGGATAGACCAGCCCCAGCATTTT. Protein product: CASRRTGIDQPQHF.